These T cell receptor beta chains were read from a single sample in a study of neurological immune-mediated disorders. One entry per CDR3 protein, called by TCRdb with MiXCR from the 5' RACE reads. The sample lists roughly 70,000 distinct CDR3 sequences, around 4.2% occurring once. The sample was PBMCs. The receptors originated from a man under 40 with multiple sclerosis. Both conserved end residues are part of each CDR3. Each record gives: J gene, D gene, V gene, clone size, CDR3 DNA, CDR3 protein. The D gene is left open where the match is weak. Size is omitted from some rows. Given values are once, few, many or a class for expanded clones.

>TRBJ1-1|.|TRBV20-1|many
TGCAGTGCTAGAGACGGGGGGGGGAACACTGAAGCTTTCTTT
CSARDGGGNTEAFF
>TRBJ2-5|TRBD1|TRBV4-1|many
TGCGCCAGCAGCCCTGGACAGGGAAAAGAGACCCAGTACTTC
CASSPGQGKETQYF
>TRBJ1-5|TRBD1|TRBV7-9|few
TGTGCCAGCAGCTTGGGACAGCAAAATCAGCCCCAGCATTTT
CASSLGQQNQPQHF
>TRBJ1-6|.|TRBV12-3/TRBV12-4|many
TGTGCCAGCAGTTCGTGGAGGGTAGGGGTCCCCCCGATCCACTTT
CASSSWRVGVPPIHF
>TRBJ1-2|TRBD1|TRBV9|many
TGTGCCAGCGGGGGACAGGGGGGTGGCTACACCTTC
CASGGQGGGYTF
>TRBJ2-1|.|TRBV7-8|many
TGTGCCAGCAGCTTACGCACCTCCTGGGAGCAGTTCTTC
CASSLRTSWEQFF
>TRBJ2-3|.|TRBV4-3|many
TGCGCCAGCAGCCAAGGGACAGCAAACACAGATACGCAGTATTTT
CASSQGTANTDTQYF
>TRBJ2-4|.|TRBV20-1|many
TGCAGTGCTGACCCCGGGACAGCCAAAAACATTCAGTACTTC
CSADPGTAKNIQYF
>TRBJ2-5|TRBD2|TRBV20-1|many
TGCAGTGCTAGAGGACTAGCGGGGGAGACCCAAGAGACCCAGTACTTC
CSARGLAGETQETQYF
>TRBJ2-5|.|TRBV5-1|many
TGCGCCAGCAGCTTGGTCTCCCAAGAGACCCAGTACTTC
CASSLVSQETQYF
>TRBJ2-1|.|TRBV5-1|many
TGCGCCAGCAGCCACCCGGGCAATGAGCAGTTCTTC
CASSHPGNEQFF
>TRBJ2-1|TRBD2|TRBV27|.
TGTGCCAGCTGCTCAAGGGAGGGCTACAATGAGCAGTTCTTC
CASCSREGYNEQFF
>TRBJ2-7|.|TRBV4-1|many
TGCGCCAGCAGCCCTCCGGCAGGGGGGTGGTACGAGCAGTACTTC
CASSPPAGGWYEQYF
>TRBJ1-5|.|TRBV5-4|few
TGTGCCAGCAGCTTATATGGGAACAATCAGCCCCAGAATTTT
CASSLYGNNQPQNF
>TRBJ1-6|TRBD1|TRBV2|many
TGTGCCAGCAGTGGACCGACAGGGGAGGCTTCACCCCTCAACTTT
CASSGPTGEASPLNF
>TRBJ2-7|.|TRBV4-1|many
TGCGCCAGCAGCCTACTTAGGGGCTACGAGCAGTACTTC
CASSLLRGYEQYF
>TRBJ1-1|.|TRBV20-1|many
TGCAGTGCTGCCCGCCAGAGGAACACTGAAGCTTTCTTT
CSAARQRNTEAFF
>TRBJ2-2|.|TRBV6-6|many
TGTGCCAGCAGTTATCTCCCCGCGGGCGGGGAGCTGTTTTTT
CASSYLPAGGELFF